What follows are 27 T cell receptor beta chains derived from one specimen sequenced in a study of CD8 T cells in ankylosing spondylitis. TCRdb ran MiXCR on the 5' RACE reads and lists one entry per CDR3 protein. Among about 130,000 distinct CDR3 sequences listed, 6% to 8.5% were seen once. The sample consisted of blood, either unsorted or a sorted T cell fraction (not recorded which). All receptors derive from a male donor with ankylosing spondylitis or in good health (not recorded which).

This clonotype was found a few times. This rearrangement joins TRBV5-4 to TRBJ2-2; the match to TRBD1 covers 8 bases. This CDR3 spans 14 amino acids. Trimming removed 8 bases from V and 0 bases from J; junction bases left unmatched: 3. Per the germline V gene, CDR1 is SGHNT and CDR2 is YYREEE (reference sequence). CDR3 DNA: TGTGCCAGTAACAGGGGGGCGAACACCGGGGAGCTGTTTTTT. Encoded protein: CASNRGANTGELFF.

This clonotype was detected ten times or more. CDR3 in amino acids: CASSNTGVSYNEQFF. The DNA for the CDR3 is TGCGCCAGCAGTAACACAGGGGTCTCCTACAATGAGCAGTTCTTC. This rearrangement joins TRBV5-1 to TRBJ2-1; 7 bases are a match to TRBD1. The CDR3 runs 15 residues. The V segment lost 5 bases and the J segment 0 bases; nucleotides outside the gene matches: 5. Germline CDR1 reads SGHRS; CDR2 reads YFSETQ. Full variable domain (rest looked up from reference TRBV5-1 and TRBJ2-1): KAGVTQTPRYLIKTRGQQVTLSCSPISGHRSVSWYQQTPGQGLQFLFEYFSETQRNKGNFPGRFSGRQFSNSRSEMNVSTLELGDSALYLCASSNTGVSYNEQFFGPGTRLTVL.

This clonotype was seen ten or more times. This chain connects TRBV5-5 to TRBJ2-2, with no clear D. Germline CDR1 and CDR2: SGHKS and YYEKEE (reference sequence). CDR3 length equals 15 residues. Trimming took off 4 bases at V and 6 bases at J, with 16 bases between the two ends. The CDR3 sequence is CASSLGLKGAGELFF. As DNA, the CDR3 is TGTGCCAGCAGCCTGGGCCTCAAGGGCGCCGGGGAGCTGTTTTTT.

This clonotype was counted at least ten times. The CDR3 is CAISDGDGYTF. The CDR3, as DNA: TGTGCCATCAGTGATGGGGATGGCTACACCTTC. The genes are TRBV10-3 and TRBJ1-2; D is undetermined. The CDR3 sequence is 11 residues long. V lost 3 bases to trimming and J lost 6 bases, with 5 bases between them. Germline assignment: CDR1 ENHRY and CDR2 SYGVKD.

The J gene is TRBJ2-5, the V gene TRBV6-5; 9 bases line up with TRBD2. Per germline, CDR1 MNHEY and CDR2 SVGAGI. The CDR3 is 19 amino acids. Trimming took 4 bases from V and 2 from J; bases not matched to a gene: 17. Here the CDR3 reads CASSSSWSGRYYIQETQYF. The DNA for the CDR3 is TGTGCCAGCAGTTCCTCGTGGAGCGGGAGGTATTATATACAAGAGACCCAGTACTTC.

In this sample, this clonotype turned up many times. The junction departs from germline at one end; a sequencing error may be responsible. This chain connects TRBV7-7 to TRBJ2-1; D unclear. The length of the CDR3 is 13 residues. From germline, CDR1 is SSHAT and CDR2 FNYEAQ (reference sequence). CDR3: CASSLLMGNEQFF. The CDR3 DNA is TGTGCTAGCAGCTTACTTATGGGCAATGAGCAGTTCTTC.

This clonotype was seen at least ten times. The chain couples TRBV19 to TRBJ1-1; D unresolved. Germline V gene sequence: CDR1 LNHDA, CDR2 SQIVND (reference sequence). Trimming stripped 7 bases from V and 1 base from J, with 19 bases between. There are 16 residues in the CDR3. Here the CDR3 DNA reads TGTGCCAGTACTAGGTCGGCAGGAGTGGGGAACACTGAAGCTTTCTTT. Amino acids: CASTRSAGVGNTEAFF. Using reference TRBV19 and TRBJ1-1 for the parts outside the CDR3, the full variable domain is DGGITQSPKYLFRKEGQNVTLSCEQNLNHDAMYWYRQDPGQGLRLIYYSQIVNDFQKGDIAEGYSVSREKKESFPLTVTSAQKNPTAFYLCASTRSAGVGNTEAFFGQGTRLTVV.

This clonotype was counted ten times or more. V is TRBV20-1 and J is TRBJ1-5, with D perhaps matching TRBD1 (6 bases). The ends were cut back, 0 bases at V and 2 bases at J, with 14 bases in the middle. The length of the CDR3 is 16 residues. Germline CDR1 DFQATT, CDR2 SNEGSKA (reference sequence). Here the CDR3 reads CSARDRSRQGNQPQHF. The CDR3 bases are TGCAGTGCTAGAGATCGGAGCCGACAGGGCAATCAGCCCCAGCATTTT.

This clonotype showed up many times. The chain couples TRBV20-1 to TRBJ2-5, with 10 nucleotides matching TRBD2. The CDR3 consists of 18 residues. Germline CDR1 reads DFQATT; CDR2 reads SNEGSKA (reference sequence). V shed 0 bases, J shed 5 bases, and the junction held 15 bases outside the gene matches. The CDR3 region is CSARELAGDEGFSETQYF. The DNA for the CDR3 is TGCAGTGCTAGAGAGCTAGCGGGAGACGAGGGGTTTTCGGAGACCCAGTACTTC.

This clonotype has a count of ten or more. V is TRBV11-2 and J is TRBJ2-1; D is perhaps TRBD1 (5 bases). V lost 7 bases, J lost 10 bases, and 17 bases lay in between. Germline CDR1 and CDR2: SGHAT and FQNNGV. This CDR3 region has 13 residues. CDR3 loop: CASIGTGLREQFF. The CDR3 nucleotides are TGTGCCAGCATCGGAACAGGATTGAGGGAGCAGTTCTTC.

In this sample, this clonotype turned up many times. The rearrangement joins TRBV7-9 to TRBJ2-7; 8 positions match TRBD2. Germline V lookup: CDR1 SEHNR, CDR2 FQNEAQ (reference sequence). V shed 2 bases and J 3 bases; nucleotides not matched to a gene: 6. The CDR3 contains 15 residues. The chain's CDR3 is CASSLIGLANYEQYF. Here the CDR3 DNA reads TGTGCCAGCAGCTTAATAGGACTAGCAAACTACGAGCAGTACTTC.

This clonotype was recorded many times. The chain combines TRBV20-1 with TRBJ2-7; a weak D match, TRBD2 (6 bases). Germline V gives CDR1 DFQATT, CDR2 SNEGSKA (reference sequence). V was cut by 6 bases and J by 2 bases, with 23 bases left in between. This CDR3 spans 16 amino acids. The CDR3 DNA reads TGCAGTGCAGAAAATACCCGGGGACTTACGACCTACGAGCAGTACTTC. This translates into CSAENTRGLTTYEQYF.

This chain uses TRBV20-1 with TRBJ1-5; D perhaps matches TRBD1 (5 bases). This CDR3 is 13 amino acids long. Looked up from germline, CDR1 is DFQATT and CDR2 is SNEGSKA (reference sequence). Trimming took 2 bases from V and 7 from J, leaving 12 bases between them. The CDR3 bases are TGCAGTGCTAGATTGGGGGGAGGACAGCCCCAGCATTTT. Its protein product is CSARLGGGQPQHF.

This clonotype was counted many times. This sequence joins TRBV7-6 and TRBJ1-3; D gene unclear. This CDR3 spans 15 amino acids. V gave up 7 bases and J gave up 3 bases, with 16 bases separating them. From germline, CDR1 is SGHVS and CDR2 FNYEAQ. The DNA for the CDR3 is TGTGCCAGCACCCCGTTTATTGGGCTTGGAAACACCATATATTTT. This encodes CASTPFIGLGNTIYF.

There are many counts of this clonotype. The chain links TRBV19 to TRBJ2-2; TRBD1 aligns across 9 bases. Germline assignment: CDR1 LNHDA and CDR2 SQIVND (reference sequence). The CDR3 extends over 14 amino acids. The V gene end was trimmed by 8 bases and the J gene end by 7 bases; junction bases not matched to a gene: 8. The CDR3 reads CASVRGQGHGELFF. The CDR3 DNA sequence: TGTGCCAGTGTCCGGGGACAGGGTCACGGGGAGCTGTTTTTT.

V gene TRBV9 combines with J gene TRBJ1-4, with TRBD1 matching over 7 bases. Germline trimming cut 4 bases from V and 3 bases from J; bases unmatched to any gene: 6. Germline CDR1 SGDLS, CDR2 YYNGEE. This CDR3 spans 15 amino acids. The CDR3 sequence is CASSPRTGSNEKLFF. The CDR3, as DNA: TGTGCCAGCAGCCCTAGGACAGGATCTAATGAAAAACTGTTTTTT. The variable domain in full, completed from reference TRBV9 and TRBJ1-4, reads DSGVTQTPKHLITATGQRVTLRCSPRSGDLSVYWYQQSLDQGLQFLIQYYNGEERAKGNILERFSAQQFPDLHSELNLSSLELGDSALYFCASSPRTGSNEKLFFGSGTQLSVL.

This clonotype was seen at least ten times. The J gene is TRBJ2-1, the V gene TRBV10-3; D gene unclear. The CDR3 extends over 14 amino acids. Trimming removed 6 bases at V and 5 bases at J, with 14 bases between. From germline, CDR1 is ENHRY and CDR2 SYGVKD. For the CDR3, the DNA is TGTGCCATCAGGGCCTCTTGGGCAAACAATGAGCAGTTCTTC. Amino acids: CAIRASWANNEQFF.

This clonotype appeared a few times. V is TRBV7-9 and J is TRBJ2-1; the match to TRBD1 covers 8 bases. V lost 7 bases, J lost 9 bases, and 8 bases stayed unmatched. CDR1 and CDR2 from the germline V gene are SEHNR and FQNEAQ (reference sequence). This CDR3 spans 13 amino acids. This chain's CDR3 is CASTMGQAVEQFF. The CDR3 region has the DNA TGTGCCAGCACAATGGGACAGGCTGTTGAGCAGTTCTTC.

This clonotype was seen many times. The V gene is TRBV6-2 or TRBV6-3, the J gene TRBJ1-5; tentative D call: TRBD1 (5 bases). This CDR3 region has 15 residues. With 6 bases removed from V and 3 bases from J, the gap between germline ends came to 15 bases. Germline V gene sequence: CDR1 MNHEY, CDR2 SVGEGT. CDR3 sequence reads: CASRGEVSYNQPQHF. In nucleotides, the CDR3 is TGTGCCAGCAGGGGGGAGGTCTCCTACAATCAGCCCCAGCATTTT.

The V call is TRBV20-1, the J call TRBJ1-1; no clear D. Germline V gives CDR1 DFQATT, CDR2 SNEGSKA (reference sequence). V was trimmed by 2 bases and J by 1 base, leaving 5 bases between them. This CDR3 spans 12 amino acids. The CDR3 region has the DNA TGCAGTGCTAGAAAAGGGAACACTGAAGCTTTCTTT. This sequence encodes CSARKGNTEAFF.

Ten or more counts support this clonotype. V is TRBV20-1 and J is TRBJ2-1; D tentatively reads TRBD1 or TRBD2 (5 bases each). This CDR3 comprises 14 residues. Germline CDR1 is DFQATT and CDR2 is SNEGSKA (reference sequence). The germline V and J ends were trimmed by 6 bases and 6 bases, with 18 bases remaining between them. CDR3 DNA: TGCAGTGCAGGGTTTGTCCGGGGCCCCAATGAGCAGTTCTTC. Amino acids: CSAGFVRGPNEQFF.

This clonotype was observed many times. The chain links TRBV11-2 to TRBJ2-1; the match to TRBD2 covers 14 bases. Germline V gene sequence: CDR1 SGHAT, CDR2 FQNNGV. The V gene end was trimmed by 5 bases and the J gene end by 0 bases; junction bases not matched to a gene: 9. CDR3 size: 19 residues. The CDR3, as DNA: TGTGCCAGCAGCCCCGGACTAGCGGGAGGCCTAAGCTCCTACAATGAGCAGTTCTTC. This gives the protein CASSPGLAGGLSSYNEQFF.

This clonotype was seen repeatedly, ten times or more. This chain uses TRBV5-5 with TRBJ1-5, with D hard to call. Trimming stripped 0 bases from V and 11 bases from J, with 15 bases between. CDR3 size: 14 residues. Per germline, CDR1 SGHKS and CDR2 YYEKEE (reference sequence). CDR3: CASSLGDTAYAQHF. CDR3 coding DNA: TGTGCCAGCAGCTTGGGTGACACCGCCTACGCCCAGCATTTT.

In its sample, this clonotype was seen many times. The chain employs TRBV7-2 and TRBJ2-7, with D perhaps assigned TRBD1 or TRBD2 (7 bases each). V was pared by 2 bases and J by 7 bases, with 15 bases between. The germline gives CDR1 SGHTA, CDR2 FQGNSA. The CDR3 covers 14 residues. CDR3 in DNA: TGTGCCAGCAGCTTACGGCAGGGGGAGGGGGAGCAGTACTTC. Translated, it gives CASSLRQGEGEQYF.

Points on this clonotype: A read error may explain this, as a much larger clone is one base away. The genes are TRBV10-3 and TRBJ2-1, with TRBD2 matching 11 bases. Germline CDR1 is ENHRY and CDR2 is SYGVKD. The CDR3 runs 14 residues. This chain's CDR3 is CAISSSGRNNKQFF. CDR3 bases: TGTGCCATCAGTTCTAGCGGGAGGAACAATAAGCAGTTCTTC.

This clonotype appeared a few times. The rearrangement uses TRBV20-1 and TRBJ1-4; no definite D call. V dropped 2 bases and J dropped 4 bases, with 2 bases sitting between them. The CDR3 contains 11 residues. Germline assignment: CDR1 DFQATT and CDR2 SNEGSKA (reference sequence). The CDR3 protein is CSARSNEKLFF. The CDR3 DNA is TGCAGTGCTAGAAGTAATGAAAAACTGTTTTTT.

The sample holds a few counts of this clonotype. This chain connects TRBV4-2 to TRBJ2-3, with no clear D. Trimming took 4 bases from V and 5 from J, leaving 10 bases between them. From germline, CDR1 is LGHNA and CDR2 YNFKEQ. The CDR3 has 13 residues. The CDR3 DNA follows: TGTGCCAGCAGCCTCGACTCAAGAGATACGCAGTATTTT. Its protein product is CASSLDSRDTQYF.